These 2 T cell receptor beta chains were all obtained from the same sample, sequenced in a study of blood T cell repertoires in COVID-19. The protocol was immunoSEQ multiplex PCR, while the TCRdb copy is restricted to in-frame clones and leaves out a portion. This repertoire shows 150,000 or so clones, roughly 87% found once; its top ten account for 0.95% to 1.5%. The sample consisted of PBMCs or T cells enriched from blood (not recorded which). The source of these receptors is a human donor with acute COVID-19. The donor label of this sample is uncertain.

This clone was picked up one time. The rearrangement links TRBV6-4 to TRBJ2-2; tentatively, D is TRBD2 (6 bases). Germline lookup yields CDR1 MRHNA and CDR2 SNTAGT. Trimming shortened V by 5 bases and J by 3 bases, and 10 bases separated the two germline ends. There are 14 residues in the CDR3. CDR3 DNA sequence: TGTGCCAGCAGTCGGCGGGGTGACACCGGGGAGCTGTTTTTT. Protein product: CASSRRGDTGELFF.

The V and J genes are TRBV12-3 or TRBV12-4 and TRBJ2-1; 9 bases match TRBD1. V was clipped by 6 bases and J by 7 bases; unmatched bases: 4. This CDR3 has 13 residues. DNA for the CDR3: TGTGCCAGCAGCCGGACAGGGGAAAATGAGCAGTTCTTC. It yields the protein CASSRTGENEQFF.